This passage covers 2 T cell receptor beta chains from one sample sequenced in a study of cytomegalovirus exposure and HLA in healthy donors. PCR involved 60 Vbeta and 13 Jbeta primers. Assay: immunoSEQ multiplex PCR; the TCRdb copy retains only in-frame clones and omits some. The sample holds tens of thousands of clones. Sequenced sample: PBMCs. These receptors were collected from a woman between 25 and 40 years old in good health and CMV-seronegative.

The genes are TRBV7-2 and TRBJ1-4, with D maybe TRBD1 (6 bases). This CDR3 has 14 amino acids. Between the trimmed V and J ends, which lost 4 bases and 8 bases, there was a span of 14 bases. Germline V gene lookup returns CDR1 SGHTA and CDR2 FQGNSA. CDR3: CASSSRGTNEKLFF. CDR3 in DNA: TGTGCCAGCAGCTCTAGGGGGACAAACGAAAAACTGTTTTTT.

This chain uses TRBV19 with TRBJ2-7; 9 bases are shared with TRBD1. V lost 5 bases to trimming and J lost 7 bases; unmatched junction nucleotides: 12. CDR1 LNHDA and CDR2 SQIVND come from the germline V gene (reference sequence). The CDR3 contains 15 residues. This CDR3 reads CASSFLPGQGWEQYF. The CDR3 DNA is TGTGCCAGTAGTTTCCTTCCTGGACAGGGGTGGGAGCAGTACTTC.